Here is one T cell receptor beta chain with its context. This entry belongs to a study of T cells in women clearing cervical HPV infection. Average input was roughly 1,100 ng genomic DNA for immunoSEQ TCR beta CDR3 amplification. TCRdb's table, derived via immunoSEQ multiplex PCR, lists solely in-frame clones and lacks some. The listing contains fewer than 25,000 clones. The sequence was collected from a woman aged 18 to 69 with a cervical HPV16 infection that either progressed to CIN3+ or cleared (not recorded which). The sample was blood buffy coat.

The part of the CDR3 DNA that was read is TGTGCCAGCAGCCAGGGACAGAGACCTAACAATGAC. Translation: CASSQGQRPNND. The whole CDR3 protein is CASSQGQRPNNDYTF. The rearrangement uses TRBV7-9 and TRBJ1-2; 7 positions match TRBD1. Read sequence stops 3 residues before the CDR3 end, and the germline J gene provides the missing end. Germline V gene lookup returns CDR1 SEHNR and CDR2 FQNEAQ (reference sequence). The CDR3 contains 15 residues.